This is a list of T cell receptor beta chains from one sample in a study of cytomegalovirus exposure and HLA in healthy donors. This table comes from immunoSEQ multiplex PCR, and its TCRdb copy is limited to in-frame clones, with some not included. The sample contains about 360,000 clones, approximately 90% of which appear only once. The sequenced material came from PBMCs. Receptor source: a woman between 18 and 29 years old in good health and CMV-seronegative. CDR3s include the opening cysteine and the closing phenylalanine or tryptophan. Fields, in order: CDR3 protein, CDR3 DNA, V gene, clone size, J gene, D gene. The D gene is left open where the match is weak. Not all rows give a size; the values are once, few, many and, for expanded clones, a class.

CDR3: CASRTAGRSLEQYF; DNA: TGTGCCAGCAGGACTGCCGGCCGCTCCCTCGAGCAGTACTTC; V: TRBV11-2; size: NA; J: TRBJ2-7; D: NA
CDR3: CASSLGGYSNQPQHF; DNA: TGTGCCAGCAGCTTAGGGGGCTATAGCAATCAGCCCCAGCATTTT; V: TRBV7-9; size: NA; J: TRBJ1-5; D: NA
CDR3: CASSEGADYGYTF; DNA: TGTGCCAGCAGTGAGGGGGCAGACTATGGCTACACCTTC; V: TRBV6-1; size: NA; J: TRBJ1-2; D: NA
CDR3: CASSLAAPMNTGELFF; DNA: TGCGCCAGCAGCTTGGCCGCTCCTATGAACACCGGGGAGCTGTTTTTT; V: TRBV5-1; size: NA; J: TRBJ2-2; D: NA
CDR3: CASSPRPPGRTNEKLFF; DNA: TGTGCCAGCTCACCGCGCCCTCCAGGGAGGACTAATGAAAAACTGTTTTTT; V: TRBV18; size: NA; J: TRBJ1-4; D: NA
CDR3: CASSPGTGRSYEQYF; DNA: TGTGCCAGCAGTCCCGGGACAGGGAGATCCTACGAGCAGTACTTC; V: TRBV6-5; size: NA; J: TRBJ2-7; D: TRBD1
CDR3: CASTSRTGANTGELFF; DNA: TGTGCCAGCACCTCGAGGACAGGGGCGAACACCGGGGAGCTGTTTTTT; V: TRBV2; size: NA; J: TRBJ2-2; D: TRBD1
CDR3: CASSPPGTDRYEQYF; DNA: TGTGCCAGCAGCCCTCCCGGGACAGATCGATACGAGCAGTACTTC; V: TRBV7-9; size: NA; J: TRBJ2-7; D: TRBD1
CDR3: CASSTLTGNWAFF; DNA: TGTGCCAGCAGTACACTTACAGGGAATTGGGCTTTCTTT; V: TRBV2; size: NA; J: TRBJ1-1; D: NA
CDR3: CASSLVSNQPQHF; DNA: TGTGCCAGCAGTTTAGTAAGCAATCAGCCCCAGCATTTT; V: TRBV28; size: NA; J: TRBJ1-5; D: NA
CDR3: CASSVTTGNTEAFF; DNA: TGTGCCAGCAGCGTAACAACAGGGAACACTGAAGCTTTCTTT; V: TRBV5-5; size: NA; J: TRBJ1-1; D: NA
CDR3: CASKGGANTGELFF; DNA: TGTGCCAGCAAAGGGGGAGCTAACACCGGGGAGCTGTTTTTT; V: TRBV6-1; size: NA; J: TRBJ2-2; D: NA
CDR3: CASSQADTQYF; DNA: TGCGCCAGCAGCCAAGCGGATACGCAGTATTTT; V: TRBV4-1; size: NA; J: TRBJ2-3; D: NA
CDR3: CASRPGPSPLVNTEAFF; DNA: TGTGCCAGCCGGCCAGGGCCGTCCCCTCTTGTGAACACTGAAGCTTTCTTT; V: TRBV11-2; size: NA; J: TRBJ1-1; D: NA
CDR3: CASTPGDRGNSPLHF; DNA: TGTGCCAGCACCCCAGGGGACAGGGGGAATTCACCCCTCCACTTT; V: TRBV6-6; size: NA; J: TRBJ1-6; D: TRBD1
CDR3: CASSFRTQGAHQPQHF; DNA: TGCGCCAGCAGCTTCCGAACACAGGGGGCACATCAGCCCCAGCATTTT; V: TRBV5-1; size: NA; J: TRBJ1-5; D: TRBD1
CDR3: CASSHDRASNTGELFF; DNA: TGTGCCAGTAGTCACGACAGGGCCTCGAACACCGGGGAGCTGTTTTTT; V: TRBV19; size: NA; J: TRBJ2-2; D: TRBD1
CDR3: CASRGGLSGNTIYF; DNA: TGTGCCAGCAGGGGGGGGCTCTCTGGAAACACCATATATTTT; V: TRBV2; size: NA; J: TRBJ1-3; D: NA
CDR3: CASFERFTYNEQFF; DNA: TGTGCCAGCTTCGAGAGATTCACCTACAATGAGCAGTTCTTC; V: TRBV18; size: NA; J: TRBJ2-1; D: NA
CDR3: CASSGGLEYYGYTF; DNA: TGTGCCAGCAGCGGGGGACTTGAGTACTATGGCTACACCTTC; V: TRBV7-9; size: once; J: TRBJ1-2; D: NA
CDR3: CASIRVGGNSPLHF; DNA: TGTGCCAGCATAAGGGTCGGGGGGAATTCACCCCTCCACTTT; V: TRBV6-1; size: NA; J: TRBJ1-6; D: NA
CDR3: CASSRQGTSNQPQHF; DNA: TGTGCCAGCTCACGTCAGGGGACGAGCAATCAGCCCCAGCATTTT; V: TRBV18; size: NA; J: TRBJ1-5; D: NA
CDR3: CASSQYRTIYEQYF; DNA: TGTGCCAGCAGCCAATACAGGACCATATACGAGCAGTACTTC; V: TRBV4-2; size: NA; J: TRBJ2-7; D: NA